This is a list of T cell receptor beta chains from one sample in a study of OX40 agonist ivuxolimab in advanced cancers. Profiling relied on immunoSEQ multiplex PCR, and the TCRdb table lists in-frame clones only, not all of them. The sample records tens of thousands of clones, roughly 80% being singletons. The sample here was CD4+ or CD8+ T cells sorted from blood, taken in a trial of the OX40 agonist ivuxolimab. These receptors originate from an adult with an advanced solid tumor such as melanoma, head and neck, liver or kidney cancer. Both conserved end residues are part of each CDR3. Each record gives: CDR3 length, J gene, V gene, CDR3 protein.

cdr3_length: 13
j_call: TRBJ2-7
v_call: TRBV6-5
cdr3_aa: CASSDHGEYEQYF

cdr3_length: 14
j_call: TRBJ1-1
v_call: TRBV30
cdr3_aa: CACNSRSSTSQAFF

cdr3_length: 17
j_call: TRBJ1-5
v_call: TRBV2
cdr3_aa: CASRGFKGSYSNQPQHF

cdr3_length: 11
j_call: TRBJ2-1
v_call: TRBV20-1
cdr3_aa: CSGITGYEQFF

cdr3_length: 17
j_call: TRBJ2-7
v_call: TRBV7-8
cdr3_aa: CASSLGTSGGPKDEQYF

cdr3_length: 16
j_call: TRBJ1-2
v_call: TRBV10-3
cdr3_aa: CAISAGTEASLYGYTF

cdr3_length: 15
j_call: TRBJ1-5
v_call: TRBV19
cdr3_aa: CASGRTGADWGPQHF

cdr3_length: 14
j_call: TRBJ1-2
v_call: TRBV18
cdr3_aa: CASSPPTVNYGYTF

cdr3_length: 15
j_call: TRBJ2-1
v_call: TRBV18
cdr3_aa: CASSPTSDTYNEQFF

cdr3_length: 13
j_call: TRBJ1-2
v_call: TRBV6-5
cdr3_aa: CASSSQGAYGYTF

cdr3_length: 13
j_call: TRBJ2-7
v_call: TRBV6-4
cdr3_aa: CASSRGQGGEQYF

cdr3_length: 13
j_call: TRBJ2-7
v_call: TRBV6-5
cdr3_aa: CASSYSYSYEQYF

cdr3_length: 16
j_call: TRBJ1-5
v_call: TRBV10-3
cdr3_aa: CAISESGGDTRQPQHF

cdr3_length: 16
j_call: TRBJ2-7
v_call: TRBV6-6
cdr3_aa: CASSSRRSGTYYEQYF

cdr3_length: 12
j_call: TRBJ2-7
v_call: TRBV7-2
cdr3_aa: CASSLAWNEQYF

cdr3_length: 15
j_call: TRBJ1-1
v_call: TRBV28
cdr3_aa: CASSLRGQGAPEAFF

cdr3_length: 14
j_call: TRBJ1-1
v_call: TRBV7-9
cdr3_aa: CASSALGGGTEAFF

cdr3_length: 18
j_call: TRBJ2-4
v_call: TRBV6-1
cdr3_aa: CASSEALGGAIAKNIQYF

cdr3_length: 15
j_call: TRBJ1-3
v_call: TRBV7-2
cdr3_aa: CASSLADRESGTIYF

cdr3_length: 12
j_call: TRBJ1-4
v_call: TRBV18
cdr3_aa: CASSSQASHVFF

cdr3_length: 15
j_call: TRBJ1-4
v_call: TRBV6-5
cdr3_aa: CASSYGGATNEKLFF

cdr3_length: 13
j_call: TRBJ1-5
v_call: TRBV6-1
cdr3_aa: CASSEQGNQPQHF

cdr3_length: 14
j_call: TRBJ2-7
v_call: TRBV5-4
cdr3_aa: CASSSRQGGYEQYF

cdr3_length: 14
j_call: TRBJ2-7
v_call: TRBV2
cdr3_aa: CASSGLNVRDEQYF

cdr3_length: 13
j_call: TRBJ2-7
v_call: TRBV5-6
cdr3_aa: CASSLVDSYEQYF

cdr3_length: 15
j_call: TRBJ2-7
v_call: TRBV13
cdr3_aa: CASSLKLSGRDEQYF

cdr3_length: 14
j_call: TRBJ1-2
v_call: TRBV10-3
cdr3_aa: CAIRGDRAGYGYTF

cdr3_length: 17
j_call: TRBJ2-3
v_call: TRBV7-9
cdr3_aa: CASSSGGGLAGTDTQYF

cdr3_length: 13
j_call: TRBJ2-2
v_call: TRBV4-3
cdr3_aa: CASSHGRAGELFF

cdr3_length: 13
j_call: TRBJ2-7
v_call: TRBV30
cdr3_aa: CAWSWTGGYEQYF

cdr3_length: 11
j_call: TRBJ2-7
v_call: TRBV7-9
cdr3_aa: CASSAAEEQYF